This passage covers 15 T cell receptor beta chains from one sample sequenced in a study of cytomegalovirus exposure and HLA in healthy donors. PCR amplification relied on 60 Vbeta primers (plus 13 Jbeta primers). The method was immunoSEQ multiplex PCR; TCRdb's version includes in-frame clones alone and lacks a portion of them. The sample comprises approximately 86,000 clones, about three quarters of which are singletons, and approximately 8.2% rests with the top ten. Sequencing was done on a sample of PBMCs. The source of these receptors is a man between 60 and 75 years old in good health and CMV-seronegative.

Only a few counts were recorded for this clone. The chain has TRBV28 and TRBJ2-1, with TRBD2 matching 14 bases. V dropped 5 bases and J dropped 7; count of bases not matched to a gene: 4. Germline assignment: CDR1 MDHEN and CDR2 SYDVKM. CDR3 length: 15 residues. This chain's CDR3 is CASSPGTSGRNEQFF. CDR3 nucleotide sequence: TGTGCCAGCAGTCCGGGGACTAGCGGGAGAAATGAGCAGTTCTTC.

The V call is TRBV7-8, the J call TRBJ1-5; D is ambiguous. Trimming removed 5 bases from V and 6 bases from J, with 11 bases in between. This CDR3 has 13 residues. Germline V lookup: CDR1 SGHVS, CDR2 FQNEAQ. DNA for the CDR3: TGTGCCAGCAGCCCACTTACGGGTCAGCCCCAGCATTTT. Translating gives CASSPLTGQPQHF.

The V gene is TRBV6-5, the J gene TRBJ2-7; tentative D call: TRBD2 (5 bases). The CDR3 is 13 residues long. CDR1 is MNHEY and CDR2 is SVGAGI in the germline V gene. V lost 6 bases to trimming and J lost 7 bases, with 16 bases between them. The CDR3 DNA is TGTGCCAGCAGCCAGGTCCCGACGGGGGAGCAGTACTTC. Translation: CASSQVPTGEQYF.

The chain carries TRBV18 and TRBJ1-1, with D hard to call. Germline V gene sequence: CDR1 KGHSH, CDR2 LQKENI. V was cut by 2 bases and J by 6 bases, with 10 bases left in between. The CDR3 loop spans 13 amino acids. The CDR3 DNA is TGTGCCAGCTCACCAGGGAGGGTCGCTGAAGCTTTCTTT. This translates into CASSPGRVAEAFF.

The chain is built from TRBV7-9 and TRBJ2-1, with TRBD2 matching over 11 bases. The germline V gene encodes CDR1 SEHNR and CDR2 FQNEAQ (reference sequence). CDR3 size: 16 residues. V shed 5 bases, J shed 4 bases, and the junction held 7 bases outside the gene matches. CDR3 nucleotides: TGTGCCAGCAGCATCCCACTAGCGGGAGCTTACAATGAGCAGTTCTTC. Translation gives CASSIPLAGAYNEQFF.

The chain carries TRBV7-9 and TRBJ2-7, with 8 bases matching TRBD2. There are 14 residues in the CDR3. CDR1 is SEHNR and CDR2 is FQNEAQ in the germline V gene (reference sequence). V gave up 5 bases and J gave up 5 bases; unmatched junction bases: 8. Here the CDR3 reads CASSPSGRNDEQYF. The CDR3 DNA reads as TGTGCCAGCAGCCCCAGCGGGAGAAACGACGAGCAGTACTTC.

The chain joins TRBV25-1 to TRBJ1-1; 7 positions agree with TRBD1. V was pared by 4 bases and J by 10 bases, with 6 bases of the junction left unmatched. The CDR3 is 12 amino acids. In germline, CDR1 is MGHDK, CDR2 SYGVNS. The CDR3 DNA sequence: TGTGCCAGCAGTGGGACAGGTTTCGGAGCTTTCTTT. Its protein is CASSGTGFGAFF.

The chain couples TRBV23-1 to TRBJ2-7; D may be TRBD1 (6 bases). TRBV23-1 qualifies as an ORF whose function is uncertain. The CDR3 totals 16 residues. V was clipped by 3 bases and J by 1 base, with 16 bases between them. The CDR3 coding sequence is TGCGCCAGCAGTCATTGGACTTCAACAGGGTCCTACGAGCAGTACTTC. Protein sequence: CASSHWTSTGSYEQYF.

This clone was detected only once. The CDR3 reads CASRTPGGQEQFF. CDR3 nucleotides: TGTGCCAGCAGAACCCCAGGGGGACAGGAGCAGTTCTTC. The V gene is TRBV25-1, the J gene TRBJ2-1; 7 positions agree with TRBD1. The CDR3 consists of 13 residues. Germline CDR1 and CDR2: MGHDK and SYGVNS. The V gene end was trimmed by 6 bases and the J gene end by 10 bases; junction bases not matched to a gene: 9.

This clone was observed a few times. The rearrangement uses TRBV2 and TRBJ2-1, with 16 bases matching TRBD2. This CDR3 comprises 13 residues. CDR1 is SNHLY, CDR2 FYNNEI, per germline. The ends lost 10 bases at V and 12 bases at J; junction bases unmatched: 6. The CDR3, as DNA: TGTGCCACGGAGGGGACTAGCGGGGGGGGGCAGTTCTTC. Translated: CATEGTSGGGQFF.

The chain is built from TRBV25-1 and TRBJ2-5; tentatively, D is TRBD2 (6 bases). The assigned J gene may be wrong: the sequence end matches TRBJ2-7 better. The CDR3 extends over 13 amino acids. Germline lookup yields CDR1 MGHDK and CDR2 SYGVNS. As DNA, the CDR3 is TGTGCCGGAGGGAAGGTCAGCTCCTACGAGCAGTACTTC. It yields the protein CAGGKVSSYEQYF.

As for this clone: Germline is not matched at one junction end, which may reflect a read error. The CDR3, as DNA: TGCAGCGTTGATGGCCTAGCGGGAGCGAACCCCGGGGAGCTGTTTTTT. Translation gives CSVDGLAGANPGELFF. The gene calls are TRBV29-1 and TRBJ2-2, with TRBD2 identical over 10 bases. CDR1 is SQVTM and CDR2 is ANQGSEA in the germline V gene. The length of the CDR3 is 16 residues.

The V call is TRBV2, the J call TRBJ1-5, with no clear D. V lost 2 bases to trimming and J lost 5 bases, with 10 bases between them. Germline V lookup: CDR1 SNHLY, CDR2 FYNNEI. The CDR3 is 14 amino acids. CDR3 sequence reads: CASSESGRYQPQHF. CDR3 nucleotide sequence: TGTGCCAGCAGTGAATCTGGGAGGTATCAGCCCCAGCATTTT.

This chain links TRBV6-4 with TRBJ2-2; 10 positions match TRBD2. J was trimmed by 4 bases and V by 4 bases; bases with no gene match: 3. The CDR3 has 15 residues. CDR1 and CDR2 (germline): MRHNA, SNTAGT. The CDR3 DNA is TGTGCCAGCAGTGTTTTAGCGGGAGGCACCGGGGAGCTGTTTTTT. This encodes CASSVLAGGTGELFF.

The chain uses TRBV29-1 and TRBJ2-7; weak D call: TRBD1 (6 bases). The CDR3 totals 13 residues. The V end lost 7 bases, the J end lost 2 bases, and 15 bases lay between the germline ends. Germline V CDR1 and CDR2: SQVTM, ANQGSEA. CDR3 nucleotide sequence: TGCAGCGGCGGCAGGGGCCCCACCTACGAGCAGTACTTC. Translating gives CSGGRGPTYEQYF.